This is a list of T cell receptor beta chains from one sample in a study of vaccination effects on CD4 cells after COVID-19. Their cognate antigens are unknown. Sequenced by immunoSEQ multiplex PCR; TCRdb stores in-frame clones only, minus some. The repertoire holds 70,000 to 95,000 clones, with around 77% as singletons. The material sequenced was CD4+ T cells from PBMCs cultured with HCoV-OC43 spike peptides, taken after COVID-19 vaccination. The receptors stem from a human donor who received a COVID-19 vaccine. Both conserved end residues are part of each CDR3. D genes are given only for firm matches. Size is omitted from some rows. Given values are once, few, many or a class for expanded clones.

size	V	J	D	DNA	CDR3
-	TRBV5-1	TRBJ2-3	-	TGCGCCAGCAGCTCGGATCTGGCAGATACGCAGTATTTT	CASSSDLADTQYF
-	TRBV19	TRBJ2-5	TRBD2	TGTGCCAGTAGTATAGGGACTAGCGGGGGGGCCGGGGAGACCCAGTACTTC	CASSIGTSGGAGETQYF
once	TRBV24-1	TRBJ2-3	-	TGTGCCACCAGTGATTTAAGGGGTACAGATACGCAGTATTTT	CATSDLRGTDTQYF
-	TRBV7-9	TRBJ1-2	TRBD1	TGTGCCAGCAGCTTCATGGAGGACAGGGATCCCCTCTGGGGCTACACCTTC	CASSFMEDRDPLWGYTF
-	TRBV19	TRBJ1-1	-	TGTGCCAGTAGTATCAGCGGAAGAACTGAAGCTTTCTTT	CASSISGRTEAFF
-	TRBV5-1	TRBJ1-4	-	TGCGCCAGCAGCTTGGCCCTTTGGGGGAATAATGAAAAACTGTTTTTT	CASSLALWGNNEKLFF
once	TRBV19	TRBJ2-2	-	TGTGCCAGTCCTGCAAGCACCGGGGAGCTGTTTTTT	CASPASTGELFF
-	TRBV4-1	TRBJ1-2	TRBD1	TGCGCCAGCAGCCAAGATCGGTTAGGGGGCGGCTACACCTTC	CASSQDRLGGGYTF
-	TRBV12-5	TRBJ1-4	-	TGTGCTAGTGGTTATATCCGGGACGGAACTGCAACTAATGAAAAACTGTTTTTT	CASGYIRDGTATNEKLFF
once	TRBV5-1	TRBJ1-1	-	TGCGCCAGCAGCTTGGGTCCAGGGTCGGACACTGAAGCTTTCTTT	CASSLGPGSDTEAFF
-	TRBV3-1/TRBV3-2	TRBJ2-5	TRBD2	TGTGCCAGCAGCCCCAGGACTAGCGGGGGGGTCCAAGAGACCCAGTACTTC	CASSPRTSGGVQETQYF
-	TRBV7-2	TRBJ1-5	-	TGTGCCAGCAGCCCACCTGCAAGGGGAGGGGGTCAGCCCCAGCATTTT	CASSPPARGGGQPQHF
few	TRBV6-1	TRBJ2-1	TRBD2	TGTGCCAGCAGTGAATTGCCCAGCGGGGGGTACAATGAGCAGTTCTTC	CASSELPSGGYNEQFF
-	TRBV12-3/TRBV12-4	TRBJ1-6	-	TGTGCCAGCAATCAGGTCGGGGAGTCACCCCTCCACTTT	CASNQVGESPLHF
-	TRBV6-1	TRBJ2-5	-	TGTGCCAGCAGTGAATTGTGGGGGCGACTTAAAGAGACCCAGTACTTC	CASSELWGRLKETQYF
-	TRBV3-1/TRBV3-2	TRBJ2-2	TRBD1	TGTGCCAGCAGCCTATGGACAGGGGGCCACGGGGAGCTGTTTTTT	CASSLWTGGHGELFF
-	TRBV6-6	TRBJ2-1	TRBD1	TGTGCCAGCAGGAGCCGGGACAGAGACTACAATGAGCAGTTCTTC	CASRSRDRDYNEQFF
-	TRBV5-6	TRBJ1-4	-	TGTGCCAGCAGCTTTAGTGCAAGTAATGAAAAACTGTTTTTT	CASSFSASNEKLFF
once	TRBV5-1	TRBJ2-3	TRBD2	TGCGCCAGCAGCTTGGGAGTACGGGGGGGAGATCTAAAGTCAGATACGCAGTATTTT	CASSLGVRGGDLKSDTQYF
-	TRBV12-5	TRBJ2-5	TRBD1	TGTGCTAGTGGTAGGGGACAGATCCAAGAGACCCAGTACTTC	CASGRGQIQETQYF
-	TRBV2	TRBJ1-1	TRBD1	TGTGCCAGCAGTATACTACAGGGGTCCTACACTGAAGCTTTCTTT	CASSILQGSYTEAFF
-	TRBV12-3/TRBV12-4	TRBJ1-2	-	TGTGCCAGCAGTGTCAGGGGCCCCGGGCGCTTC	CASSVRGPGRF
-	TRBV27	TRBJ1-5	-	TGTGCCAGCAGTTTTATAGGTCAGCCCCAGCATTTT	CASSFIGQPQHF
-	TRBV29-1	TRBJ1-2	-	TGCAGCGTGGGCCTGGACGGGATCTATGGCTACACCTTC	CSVGLDGIYGYTF
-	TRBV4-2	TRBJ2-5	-	TGTGCCAGCAGCCAAGATCCTGGCAGTTCACAGACCCAGTACTTC	CASSQDPGSSQTQYF
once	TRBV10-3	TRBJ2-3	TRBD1	TGTGCCATCAGTGAAGGGACAGGGGGCATAGATACGCAGTATTTT	CAISEGTGGIDTQYF
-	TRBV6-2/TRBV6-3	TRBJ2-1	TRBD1	TGTGCCAGCAGTTCGAGGGGACAGGGGGTCGATGAGCAGTTCTTC	CASSSRGQGVDEQFF
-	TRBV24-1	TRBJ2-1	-	TGTGCCACCAGTGATATCACCAGGGGAGGCGATGAGCAGTTCTTC	CATSDITRGGDEQFF
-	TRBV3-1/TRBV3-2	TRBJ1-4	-	TGTGCCAGCAGCCAAGCAGGGAGAGGAGAAAAACTGTTTTTT	CASSQAGRGEKLFF
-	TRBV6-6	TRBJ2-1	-	TGTGCCAGCAGAACTAAGGGAGCTTACAATGAGCAGTTCTTC	CASRTKGAYNEQFF
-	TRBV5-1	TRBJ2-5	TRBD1	TGCGCCAGCAGCTCGACAGGGGGGACCGAGACCCAGTACTTC	CASSSTGGTETQYF
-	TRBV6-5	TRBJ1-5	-	TGTGCCAGCGGCACAGGGACCCCCAATCAGCCCCAGCATTTT	CASGTGTPNQPQHF
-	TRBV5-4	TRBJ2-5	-	TGTGCCAGCAGCCGTGCTGCTAGCGAGCAAGAGACCCAGTACTTC	CASSRAASEQETQYF
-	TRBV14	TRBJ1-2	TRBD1	TGTGCCAGCAGCAGACAGGGGTATGGCTACACCTTC	CASSRQGYGYTF
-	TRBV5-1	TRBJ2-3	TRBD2	TGCGCCAGCAGCTTGGCCGGGCGGGGGGGCAGTGGGGCAGCAGATACGCAGTATTTT	CASSLAGRGGSGAADTQYF
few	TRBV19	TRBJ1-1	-	TGTGCCAGTAGTATTCGGGGACTGAACACTGAAGCTTTCTTT	CASSIRGLNTEAFF
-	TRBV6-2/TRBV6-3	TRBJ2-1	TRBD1	TGTGCCAGCAGTTACTCCCGCTTACAGGGGATTTGGAACAATGAGCAGTTCTTC	CASSYSRLQGIWNNEQFF
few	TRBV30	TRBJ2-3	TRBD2	TGTGCCTGGAGCGGGAGCGGGGGCACAGATACGCAGTATTTT	CAWSGSGGTDTQYF
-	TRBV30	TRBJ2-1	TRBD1	TGTGCCTGGGGGGGACGACAGGGGCGCCATGAGCAGTTCTTC	CAWGGRQGRHEQFF
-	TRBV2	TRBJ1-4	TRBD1	TGTGCCAGCAGTGTACCGGGACAGGGGTTACCTAATGAAAAACTGTTTTTT	CASSVPGQGLPNEKLFF
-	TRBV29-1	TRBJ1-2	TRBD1	TGCAGCGTCCATCAGGGGGTGGGTGGCTACACCTTC	CSVHQGVGGYTF
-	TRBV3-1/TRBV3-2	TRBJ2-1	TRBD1	TGTGCCAGCAGCCCCAAATATGGGACAGGGGGGTTCTTC	CASSPKYGTGGFF
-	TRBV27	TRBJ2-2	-	TGTGCCAGCAGTTTGGGCAGGGGTCTTGGCACCGGGGAGCTGTTTTTT	CASSLGRGLGTGELFF
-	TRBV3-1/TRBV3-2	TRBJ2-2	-	TGTGCCAGCAGCCAAGCTATAGGCACCGGGGAGCTGTTTTTT	CASSQAIGTGELFF
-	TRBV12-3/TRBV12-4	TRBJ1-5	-	TGTGCCAGCAGTTTAGCGCCTCAGCCCCAGCATTTT	CASSLAPQPQHF
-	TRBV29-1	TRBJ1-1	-	TGCAGCGTAAACAGAGGGTCCACTGAAGCTTTCTTT	CSVNRGSTEAFF
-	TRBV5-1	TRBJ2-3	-	TGCGCCAGCAGCTTGGAAGGCAGGGGCACAGATACGCAGTATTTT	CASSLEGRGTDTQYF
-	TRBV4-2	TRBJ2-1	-	TGTGCCAGCAGCCAAGACGACAAGACCGGGAATGAGCAGTTCTTC	CASSQDDKTGNEQFF
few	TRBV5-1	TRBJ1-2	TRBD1	TGCGCCAGCAGCTTGGAGGGACAGGGGGCAGCTGGCTACACCTTC	CASSLEGQGAAGYTF
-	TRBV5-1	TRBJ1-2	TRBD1	TGCGCCAGCAGCGTACGGACAGGGGAGGTATATGGCTACACCTTC	CASSVRTGEVYGYTF
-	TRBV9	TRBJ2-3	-	TGTGCCAGCAGCGTAGACGGTGGCAGGGGGCAGACTAGCGGCACAGATACGCAGTATTTT	CASSVDGGRGQTSGTDTQYF
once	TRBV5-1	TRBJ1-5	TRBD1	TGCGCCAGCAGCCGAGGGACAGGGGGTAGCGATCAGCCCCAGCATTTT	CASSRGTGGSDQPQHF
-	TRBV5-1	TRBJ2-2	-	TGCGCCAGCCGGACAGCACCGAACACCGGGGAGCTGTTTTTT	CASRTAPNTGELFF
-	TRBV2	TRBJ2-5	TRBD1	TGTGCCAGCAGGGGCGGGACAGGGCTACAAGAGACCCAGTACTTC	CASRGGTGLQETQYF
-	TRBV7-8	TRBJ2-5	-	TGTGCCAGCAGCCCTGGCAGCGGTTCCCAAGAGACCCAGTACTTC	CASSPGSGSQETQYF
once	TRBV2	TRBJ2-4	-	TGTGCCAGCAGTGGGGGTGCCAAAAACATTCAGTACTTC	CASSGGAKNIQYF
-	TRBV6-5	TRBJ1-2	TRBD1	TGTGCCAGCAGCGCATCGACAGGGAACTATGGCTACACCTTC	CASSASTGNYGYTF
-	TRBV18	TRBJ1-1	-	TGTGCCAGCTCACCAATTCGGGGGACTGAAGCTTTCTTT	CASSPIRGTEAFF
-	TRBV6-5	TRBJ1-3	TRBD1	TGTGCCAGCAGCTGGACAGGGGGTGGAAACACCATATATTTT	CASSWTGGGNTIYF